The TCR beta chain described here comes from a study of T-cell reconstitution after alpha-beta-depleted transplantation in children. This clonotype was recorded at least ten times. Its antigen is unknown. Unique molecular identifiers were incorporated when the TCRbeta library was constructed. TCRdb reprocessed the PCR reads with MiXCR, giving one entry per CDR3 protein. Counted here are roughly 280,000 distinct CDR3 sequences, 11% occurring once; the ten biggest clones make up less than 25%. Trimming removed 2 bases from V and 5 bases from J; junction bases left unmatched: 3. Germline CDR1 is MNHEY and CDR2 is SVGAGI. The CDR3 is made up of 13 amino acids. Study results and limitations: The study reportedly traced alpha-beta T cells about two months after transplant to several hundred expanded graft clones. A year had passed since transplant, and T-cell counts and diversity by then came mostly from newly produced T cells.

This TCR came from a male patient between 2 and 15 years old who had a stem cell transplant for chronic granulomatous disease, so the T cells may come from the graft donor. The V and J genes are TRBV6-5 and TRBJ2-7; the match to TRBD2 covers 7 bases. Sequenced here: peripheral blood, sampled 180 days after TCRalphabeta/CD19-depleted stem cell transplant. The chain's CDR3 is CASSYGGVHEQYF. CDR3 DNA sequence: TGTGCCAGCAGTTACGGGGGGGTCCACGAGCAGTACTTC.